One T cell receptor beta chain is described in this entry. This entry is derived from a study of blood T cell repertoires in COVID-19. At the level of the study: Sites across the United States, Italy and Spain contributed samples from acute and convalescent COVID-19. T cells, B-cell-depleted T cells, or PBMCs provided the cDNA or gDNA that served as material.

Trimming took 0 bases from V and 7 from J, leaving 7 bases between them. This CDR3 is built from 12 residues. CDR1 SGHVS and CDR2 FQNEAQ come from the germline V gene. Libraries were prepared by immunoSEQ multiplex PCR; TCRdb keeps only in-frame clonotypes and omits some of them. The data show about 83,000 clones, with 90% seen just once and approximately 16% held by the top ten. V usage is TRBV7-8 and J usage is TRBJ2-7, with D perhaps matching TRBD2 (5 bases). This receptor was taken from a woman of 80 years or more with active or convalescent COVID-19. Specimen: peripheral blood. CDR3 DNA: TGTGCCAGCAGCTTAGCCAGGAGGGAGCAGTACTTC. Its translation: CASSLARREQYF.